This entry lists 30 T cell receptor beta chains sequenced from one sample in a study of blood T cell repertoires in COVID-19 (TCRdb year 2020). Receptors were amplified or captured by the immunoSEQ multiplex PCR assay. TCRdb retrieved this table from immuneACCESS and kept in-frame rearrangements only. Not all clones are present; in checked studies, unresolved V genes account for under half, and no reason is known for the remainder. A total of a few hundred thousand clones appear in this sample, around 88% of them only once. The ten most abundant clones make up approximately 13% of the sample. Source material: peripheral blood. The receptors stem from a man at least 80 years old with acute or convalescent COVID-19.

The chain has TRBV5-1 and TRBJ2-7, with 7 nucleotides matching TRBD1. V dropped 1 base and J dropped 3; count of bases not matched to a gene: 7. The CDR3 has 15 residues. CDR1 SGHRS and CDR2 YFSETQ come from the germline V gene. For the CDR3, the DNA is TGCGCCAGCAGCTTGCAGACAGGGCGGATCTACGAGCAGTACTTC. Encoded protein: CASSLQTGRIYEQYF.

The chain couples TRBV7-2 to TRBJ1-4; TRBD1 matches at 12 bases. The CDR3 runs 15 residues. Germline-derived CDR1 and CDR2 are SGHTA and FQGNSA. J gave up 8 bases and V 1 base, and 2 bases lay outside the gene matches. The DNA for the CDR3 is TGTGCCAGCAGCTTAGTGGGACAGGGGGCGGAAAAACTGTTTTTT. Translating gives CASSLVGQGAEKLFF.

The J gene is TRBJ1-2, the V gene TRBV4-3; 12 bases fit TRBD1. Per germline, CDR1 LGHNA and CDR2 YSLEER. V trimming: 3 bases; J trimming: 7 bases; junction bases outside the gene matches: 6. This CDR3 comprises 15 residues. CDR3 bases: TGCGCCAGCAGCCAGGAAACGGGACAGGGGGCTGGCTACACCTTC. Its protein product is CASSQETGQGAGYTF.

V usage is TRBV6-5 and J usage is TRBJ1-3, with D tentatively TRBD1 (5 bases). V was trimmed by 2 bases and J by 0 bases, leaving 11 bases between them. The CDR3 sequence is 16 residues long. The germline V gene has CDR1 MNHEY and CDR2 SVGAGI. The CDR3 coding sequence is TGTGCCAGCAGTTACGGACATCCGAGCTCTGGAAACACCATATATTTT. Its translation is CASSYGHPSSGNTIYF.

V is TRBV19 and J is TRBJ1-5; D call uncertain. Between the trimmed V and J ends, which lost 3 bases and 2 bases, there was a span of 11 bases. The CDR3 runs 15 residues. The germline V gene has CDR1 LNHDA and CDR2 SQIVND (reference sequence). For the CDR3, the DNA is TGTGCCAGTAGTATTCTCGAGCAGGGCAATCAGCCCCAGCATTTT. Its translation: CASSILEQGNQPQHF.

This sequence joins TRBV9 and TRBJ1-2; D may be TRBD1 (6 bases). The CDR3 spans 15 residues. The V end was cut by 3 bases, the J end by 8 bases, with 20 bases between. Per germline, CDR1 SGDLS and CDR2 YYNGEE. CDR3 residues: CASSGTQGRTGGYTF. The CDR3 nucleotides read TGTGCCAGCAGCGGAACACAGGGCAGGACGGGCGGCTACACCTTC.

The genes are TRBV6-2 or TRBV6-3 and TRBJ1-1; 8 nucleotides line up with TRBD1. Trimming cost V 2 bases and J 1 base; bases outside gene matches: 9. This CDR3 spans 17 amino acids. The germline V gene encodes CDR1 MNHEY and CDR2 SVGEGT. The CDR3 sequence: CASSYATGGTWNTEAFF. CDR3 sequence (DNA): TGTGCCAGCAGTTACGCAACAGGGGGGACTTGGAACACTGAAGCTTTCTTT.

CDR3: CASSIQGGKTVHQPQHF. CDR3 nucleotide sequence: TGTGCCAGCAGCATCCAAGGAGGGAAAACCGTGCATCAGCCCCAGCATTTT. The chain employs TRBV2 and TRBJ1-5; D gene uncertain. The CDR3 is 17 residues long. Germline lookup yields CDR1 SNHLY and CDR2 FYNNEI. V was shortened by 6 bases and J by 5 bases, with 23 bases between the two germline ends.

The V and J genes are TRBV10-3 and TRBJ1-5, with a tentative D call TRBD1 (6 bases). The V end was cut by 0 bases, the J end by 2 bases, with 11 bases between. CDR1 and CDR2 (germline): ENHRY, SYGVKD. The CDR3 contains 16 residues. CDR3 nucleotides: TGTGCCATCAGTGAGTCGAACAGGGCTGGCAATCAGCCCCAGCATTTT. Encoded protein: CAISESNRAGNQPQHF.

There are a few counts of this clone. The chain recombines TRBV4-1 with TRBJ2-7, with D possibly matching TRBD2 (6 bases). Per germline, CDR1 MGHRA and CDR2 YSYEKL. Trimming stripped 0 bases from V and 0 bases from J, with 18 bases between. The CDR3 extends over 18 amino acids. CDR3 sequence (DNA): TGCGCCAGCAGCCAAGATTCGACAGCGGGTCCTTACTCCTACGAGCAGTACTTC. It yields the protein CASSQDSTAGPYSYEQYF.

The chain employs TRBV7-2 and TRBJ2-7; no clear D. Germline CDR1 and CDR2: SGHTA and FQGNSA. The CDR3 runs to 13 residues. Trimming stripped 1 base from V and 6 bases from J, with 10 bases between. The CDR3 protein is CASSLGQIGEQYF. CDR3 bases: TGTGCCAGCAGCTTAGGGCAGATTGGCGAGCAGTACTTC.

The genes are TRBV29-1 and TRBJ1-4; possible D gene TRBD1, 6 bases. With 4 bases removed from V and 5 bases from J, the gap between germline ends came to 11 bases. In germline, CDR1 is SQVTM, CDR2 ANQGSEA. This CDR3 comprises 13 residues. The CDR3 sequence: CSVVRTVNEKLFF. The CDR3 coding sequence is TGCAGCGTTGTGAGGACAGTAAATGAAAAACTGTTTTTT.

The chain links TRBV18 to TRBJ2-7; the D gene is possibly TRBD2 (6 bases). This CDR3 is 13 amino acids long. Trimming cost V 3 bases and J 6 bases, with 12 bases left between them. CDR1 KGHSH and CDR2 LQKENI come from the germline V gene. CDR3 coding DNA: TGTGCCAGCTCACCTAGGAGGGCCGGCGAGCAGTACTTC. Its translation is CASSPRRAGEQYF.

V and J are TRBV9 and TRBJ2-1, with 12 bases that match TRBD2. After removal of 6 bases from V and 9 bases from J, the junction contained 10 bases not matched to a gene. The CDR3 totals 15 residues. Germline V gene data show CDR1 as SGDLS and CDR2 as YYNGEE. In DNA, the CDR3 is TGTGCCAGCACATTGTCTAGCGGGAGGGCCGGTGAGCAGTTCTTC. Translated, it gives CASTLSSGRAGEQFF.

As for this clone: Other DNA sequences from this sample encode an identical CDR3 as well. J is TRBJ1-2 and V is TRBV5-4, with D possibly being TRBD1 (6 bases). V was clipped by 0 bases and J by 2 bases, with 8 bases between them. The V gene's germline CDR1 is SGHNT and CDR2 YYREEE (reference sequence). This CDR3 comprises 14 residues. This CDR3 reads CASSLAGQNYGYTF. The CDR3 DNA reads as TGTGCCAGCAGCTTGGCGGGACAAAACTATGGCTACACCTTC.

The V gene is TRBV27, the J gene TRBJ2-3; TRBD2 is a possible D gene (5 bases). V was shortened by 6 bases and J by 8 bases, with 18 bases between the two germline ends. Germline values: CDR1 MNHEY, CDR2 SMNVEV (reference sequence). CDR3 length: 14 amino acids. The CDR3 reads CASRRASGSGTQYF. Here the CDR3 DNA reads TGTGCCAGCAGGCGGGCTAGTGGATCCGGTACGCAGTATTTT.

The rearrangement joins TRBV5-1 to TRBJ2-2; 10 bases agree with TRBD1. V lost 0 bases, J lost 5 bases, and 4 bases stayed unmatched. This CDR3 has 16 amino acids. CDR1 and CDR2 from the germline V gene are SGHRS and YFSETQ. CDR3 nucleotide sequence: TGCGCCAGCAGCTTGGACGGACAGGGGGTTACCGGGGAGCTGTTTTTT. It encodes CASSLDGQGVTGELFF.

The chain employs TRBV19 and TRBJ2-3; 14 nucleotides match TRBD2. Germline assignment: CDR1 LNHDA and CDR2 SQIVND (reference sequence). V shed 7 bases and J 6 bases; nucleotides not matched to a gene: 6. This CDR3 has 15 amino acids. CDR3 sequence reads: CASNPRLAGGDTQYF. The DNA for the CDR3 is TGTGCCAGTAATCCCAGACTAGCGGGAGGGGATACGCAGTATTTT. Based on the CDR3 plus reference TRBV19 and TRBJ2-3, the full variable domain is DGGITQSPKYLFRKEGQNVTLSCEQNLNHDAMYWYRQDPGQGLRLIYYSQIVNDFQKGDIAEGYSVSREKKESFPLTVTSAQKNPTAFYLCASNPRLAGGDTQYFGPGTRLTVL.

The chain joins TRBV28 to TRBJ2-4; 10 bases are shared with TRBD1. The J segment lost 6 bases and the V segment lost 4 bases, leaving 6 bases of the junction unmatched. The CDR3 has 15 amino acids. Germline CDR1 reads MDHEN; CDR2 reads SYDVKM. The CDR3 DNA reads TGTGCCAGCAGTTCCGGACAGGGGGTCATAAACATTCAGTACTTC. It specifies CASSSGQGVINIQYF.

The rearrangement joins TRBV11-2 to TRBJ2-7; no reliable D call. The germline gives CDR1 SGHAT, CDR2 FQNNGV. V gave up 3 bases and J gave up 1 base, with 10 bases separating them. The CDR3 is 14 residues long. CDR3 bases: TGTGCCAGCAGCTTCGACGGCGGTTCCTACGAGCAGTACTTC. Translation: CASSFDGGSYEQYF.

J is TRBJ1-1 and V is TRBV7-2; D unresolved. The CDR3 spans 15 residues. Germline assignment: CDR1 SGHTA and CDR2 FQGNSA. The V and J ends lost 2 bases and 0 bases respectively, with 10 bases between them. In DNA form, the CDR3 reads TGTGCCAGCAGCTTATTTCCCGGGATGAACACTGAAGCTTTCTTT. This encodes CASSLFPGMNTEAFF.

V gene TRBV27 combines with J gene TRBJ1-5; D gene uncertain. The CDR3 is 13 amino acids. Trimming removed 5 bases at V and 4 bases at J, with 9 bases between. CDR1 and CDR2 (germline): MNHEY, SMNVEV (reference sequence). The CDR3 loop is CASSPVLNQPQHF. The CDR3 nucleotides are TGTGCCAGCAGTCCGGTGCTAAATCAGCCCCAGCATTTT.

This clone was observed a few times. This chain connects TRBV18 to TRBJ1-4; a weak D match, TRBD1 (5 bases). Trimming shortened V by 2 bases and J by 5 bases, and 12 bases separated the two germline ends. The CDR3 length is 15 residues. Germline loops: CDR1 KGHSH, CDR2 LQKENI. DNA of the CDR3: TGTGCCAGCTCACCATCCAACAGGCCAAATGAAAAACTGTTTTTT. Translation: CASSPSNRPNEKLFF.

The chain recombines TRBV19 with TRBJ1-6; D unresolved. Per germline, CDR1 LNHDA and CDR2 SQIVND (reference sequence). The V gene lost 5 bases and the J gene lost 7 bases, with 6 bases spanning the gap. The CDR3 loop spans 12 amino acids. CDR3 sequence reads: CASSPRNSPLHF. The CDR3 nucleotides are TGTGCCAGTAGTCCTAGGAATTCACCCCTCCACTTT.

Only one count was recorded for this clone. V and J are TRBV7-2 and TRBJ2-1, with D possibly being TRBD1 (8 bases). The CDR3 extends over 14 amino acids. Trimming took 7 bases from V and 6 from J, leaving 16 bases between them. Germline V gene data show CDR1 as SGHTA and CDR2 as FQGNSA. The CDR3 region is CASTLNRGGNEQFF. The CDR3 coding sequence is TGTGCCAGCACCCTAAACAGGGGGGGCAATGAGCAGTTCTTC.

This chain links TRBV7-9 with TRBJ1-5; TRBD1 is a possible D gene (5 bases). The germline V gene has CDR1 SEHNR and CDR2 FQNEAQ (reference sequence). CDR3 length: 18 amino acids. With 4 bases removed from V and 5 bases from J, the gap between germline ends came to 24 bases. The CDR3 loop reads CASSSGGPDRGWDQPQHF. As DNA, the CDR3 is TGTGCCAGCAGCTCAGGCGGACCCGACCGGGGGTGGGATCAGCCCCAGCATTTT.

The gene calls are TRBV3-1 (or the pseudogene TRBV3-2) and TRBJ1-5; possibly TRBD1 for D (6 bases). In germline, CDR1 is LGHDT, CDR2 YNNKEL (reference sequence). V was cut by 3 bases and J by 6 bases, with 15 bases left in between. This CDR3 is built from 15 residues. The CDR3 DNA follows: TGTGCCAGCAGCCAGGGGGCAGGGTGGAGTCAGCCCCAGCATTTT. Amino acid sequence: CASSQGAGWSQPQHF.

This clone appeared once. V gene TRBV11-2 combines with J gene TRBJ1-2, with 7 bases identical to TRBD1. V lost 6 bases, J lost 8 bases, and 12 bases stayed unmatched. Germline V gives CDR1 SGHAT, CDR2 FQNNGV. The CDR3 consists of 14 residues. This chain's CDR3 is CASSPQRTGLGYTF. The CDR3 bases are TGTGCCAGCAGTCCCCAGAGGACAGGCCTGGGCTACACCTTC.

V and J are TRBV29-1 and TRBJ1-2; 10 bases align to TRBD1. The CDR3 sequence is 15 residues long. Germline CDR1 SQVTM, CDR2 ANQGSEA. Trimming at V came to 4 bases and at J to 4 bases, leaving 9 bases not matched to a gene. CDR3 coding DNA: TGCAGCGTTGTGGGCCGGGACAGGGGTGGCTATGGCTACACCTTC. Protein: CSVVGRDRGGYGYTF.

CDR3: CASSLTRQGFSISNQPQHF. The CDR3 DNA is TGTGCCAGCAGCTTAACCCGACAGGGTTTTTCTATTAGCAATCAGCCCCAGCATTTT. The V and J genes are TRBV7-8 and TRBJ1-5; 7 bases are a match to TRBD1. Germline CDR1 SGHVS, CDR2 FQNEAQ. This CDR3 has 19 amino acids. The ends lost 2 bases at V and 0 bases at J; junction bases unmatched: 13.